These 2 T cell receptor beta chains originate from one sample sequenced in a study of T cells in tumors after PD-1 blockade. The repertoire was sequenced with immunoSEQ multiplex PCR; TCRdb's copy has only in-frame clones and lacks some. The sample consists of over 60,000 clones, under 80% of them appearing once. The sequencing here drew on PBMCs, taken after anti-PD-1 treatment. The receptors stem from a human donor with basal cell carcinoma.

The V gene is TRBV28, the J gene TRBJ2-5, with 8 bases identical to TRBD2. Per germline, CDR1 MDHEN and CDR2 SYDVKM. V was clipped by 4 bases and J by 4 bases; unmatched bases: 11. The CDR3 has 16 residues. CDR3 sequence (DNA): TGTGCCAGCAGTTCCGCCAGGTGGAGCGGGGGAGAGACCCAGTACTTC. Protein: CASSSARWSGGETQYF.

The chain uses TRBV6-4 and TRBJ2-3; possible D gene TRBD1, 6 bases. Trimming took 6 bases from V and 0 from J, leaving 16 bases between them. The CDR3 sequence is 16 residues long. Germline CDR1 reads MRHNA; CDR2 reads SNTAGT. CDR3 in DNA: TGTGCCAGCAGCATGGACAGCTACTCTAGCACAGATACGCAGTATTTT. As protein: CASSMDSYSSTDTQYF.